This TCR beta chain was recorded in a study of cytomegalovirus exposure and HLA in healthy donors. Overall study: Around 87 million unique TCRs, all from HLA-typed donors, were included in an early release of the data.

Germline loops: CDR1 MNHEY, CDR2 SMNVEV (reference sequence). Trimming took 3 bases from V and 1 from J, leaving 6 bases between them. The CDR3 consists of 13 residues. It was with 60 Vbeta and 13 Jbeta primers that the PCR ran. Assay: immunoSEQ multiplex PCR; the TCRdb copy retains only in-frame clones and omits some. The sample includes about 120,000 clones, over 65% of them seen just once. Study-level results: A later analysis showed TCR association rates differing by HLA locus, peaking at DRB1 and lowest at HLA-C. The Asian-associated ancestry cluster reportedly had fewer N-insertions than the approximately 670-donor mean in a later analysis.

In the case of this clone: Its antigen is currently unknown.

The V call is TRBV27, the J call TRBJ1-1; D is perhaps TRBD1 (5 bases). Material: PBMCs. This TCR was recovered from a woman aged 40-49 years in good health and CMV-seropositive. The CDR3 region is CASSFGGNTEAFF. CDR3 nucleotides: TGTGCCAGCAGTTTCGGGGGGAACACTGAAGCTTTCTTT.